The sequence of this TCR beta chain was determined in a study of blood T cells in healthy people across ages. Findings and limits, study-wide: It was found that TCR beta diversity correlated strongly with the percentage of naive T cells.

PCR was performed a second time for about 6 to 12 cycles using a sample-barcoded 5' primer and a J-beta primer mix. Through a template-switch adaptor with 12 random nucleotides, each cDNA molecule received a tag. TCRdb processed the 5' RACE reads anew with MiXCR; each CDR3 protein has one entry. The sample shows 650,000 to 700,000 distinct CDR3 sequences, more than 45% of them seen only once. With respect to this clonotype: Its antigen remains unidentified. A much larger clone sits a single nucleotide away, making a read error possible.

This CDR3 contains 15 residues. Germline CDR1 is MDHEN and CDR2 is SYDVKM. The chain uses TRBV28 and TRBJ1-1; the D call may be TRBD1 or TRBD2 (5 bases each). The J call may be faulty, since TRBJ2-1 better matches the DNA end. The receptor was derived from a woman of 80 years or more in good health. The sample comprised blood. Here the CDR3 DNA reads TGTGCCAGCAGTCCCGGGACCCACCTGGTCAAGGAGCAGTTCTTC. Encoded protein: CASSPGTHLVKEQFF.